The source of this T cell receptor (beta chain) is a study of control samples from healthy donors and cancer patients. A single count supports this clone. CDR1 is MDHEN, CDR2 SYDVKM, per germline. The length of the CDR3 is 13 residues. Trimming took off 10 bases at V and 4 bases at J, with 16 bases between the two ends. Data came from immunoSEQ multiplex PCR; TCRdb stores just in-frame clones and leaves some out. Among around 120,000 clones listed, 85% to 95% were seen once. The chain links TRBV28 to TRBJ2-5; D unclear. Sample: PBMCs. The TCR sequence derives from a man over 45 with head and neck cancer. The CDR3 is CATVPRPRETQYF. CDR3 nucleotide sequence: TGTGCCACCGTTCCCAGGCCACGAGAGACCCAGTACTTC.